These 2 T cell receptor beta chains came from one sample sequenced in a study of T cell repertoires in cytomegalovirus infection. TCRdb called the reads again in MiXCR, with one record for every CDR3 protein. The table lists fewer than 850,000 distinct CDR3 sequences, roughly 28% of them singletons. For these TCRs, the target antigens are not known. The source material was cultured CD8+ T cells from PBMCs, sampled from culture after CMV antigen stimulation. All receptors derive from a human donor in good health (CMV status not recorded). Some clones in this sample may be carry-over from other donors' samples.

V gene TRBV20-1 combines with J gene TRBJ2-3; no reliable D call. The CDR3 has 11 amino acids. V was cut by 5 bases and J by 5 bases, with 8 bases left in between. CDR1 is DFQATT and CDR2 is SNEGSKA in the germline V gene (reference sequence). CDR3 protein: CSARRVDTQYF. The CDR3 coding sequence is TGCAGTGCTCGACGTGTAGATACGCAGTATTTT.

This clonotype was observed a handful of times. The chain is built from TRBV4-1 and TRBJ2-5; D uncertain. The CDR3 has 16 amino acids. CDR1 MGHRA and CDR2 YSYEKL come from the germline V gene. Trimming shortened V by 0 bases and J by 4 bases, and 15 bases separated the two germline ends. The CDR3 loop reads CASSQEKGALGETQYF. The DNA of the CDR3 is TGCGCCAGCAGCCAAGAAAAGGGTGCCCTTGGAGAGACCCAGTACTTC.